This T cell receptor (beta chain) was observed in a study of T-cell memory formation after mild COVID-19. TCRdb fed the 5' RACE reads into MiXCR, producing one record per CDR3 protein. The sample lists 44,000 or so distinct CDR3 sequences, 9.5% occurring once. Overall study findings and caveats: Some clones that responded turned up in pre-infection memory, which suggests that cross-reactive memory joined in.

This clonotype was recorded a few times. Its antigen is not identified. The clonotype comes from an adult woman who had mild COVID-19 (a few samples of this study predate the infection). Cell type and time point are not known. The sample consisted of PBMCs or a T cell subset sorted from them (not recorded which).

The CDR3 loop is CASSLGGEGTEAFF. CDR3 bases: TGTGCCAGCAGTTTAGGGGGGGAAGGCACTGAAGCTTTCTTT. This chain connects TRBV27 to TRBJ1-1; the D gene is possibly TRBD1 (5 bases). Between the trimmed V and J ends, which lost 2 bases and 4 bases, there was a span of 11 bases. The germline gives CDR1 MNHEY, CDR2 SMNVEV (reference sequence). This CDR3 spans 14 amino acids.